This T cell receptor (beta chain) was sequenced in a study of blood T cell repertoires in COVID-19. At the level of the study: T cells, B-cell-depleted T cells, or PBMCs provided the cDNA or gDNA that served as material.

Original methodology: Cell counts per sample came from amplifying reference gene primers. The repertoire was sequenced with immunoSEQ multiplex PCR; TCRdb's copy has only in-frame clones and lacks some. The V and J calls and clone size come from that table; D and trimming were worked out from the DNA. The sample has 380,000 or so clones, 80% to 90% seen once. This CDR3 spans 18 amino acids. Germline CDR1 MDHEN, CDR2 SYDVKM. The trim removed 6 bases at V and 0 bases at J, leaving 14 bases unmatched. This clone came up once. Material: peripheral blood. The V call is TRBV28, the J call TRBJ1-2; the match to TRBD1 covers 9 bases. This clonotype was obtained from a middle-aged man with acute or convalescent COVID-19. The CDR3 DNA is TGTGCCAGCAGGCCTTCCCGGGACAGGGCCTTCGCTAACTATGGCTACACCTTC. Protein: CASRPSRDRAFANYGYTF.